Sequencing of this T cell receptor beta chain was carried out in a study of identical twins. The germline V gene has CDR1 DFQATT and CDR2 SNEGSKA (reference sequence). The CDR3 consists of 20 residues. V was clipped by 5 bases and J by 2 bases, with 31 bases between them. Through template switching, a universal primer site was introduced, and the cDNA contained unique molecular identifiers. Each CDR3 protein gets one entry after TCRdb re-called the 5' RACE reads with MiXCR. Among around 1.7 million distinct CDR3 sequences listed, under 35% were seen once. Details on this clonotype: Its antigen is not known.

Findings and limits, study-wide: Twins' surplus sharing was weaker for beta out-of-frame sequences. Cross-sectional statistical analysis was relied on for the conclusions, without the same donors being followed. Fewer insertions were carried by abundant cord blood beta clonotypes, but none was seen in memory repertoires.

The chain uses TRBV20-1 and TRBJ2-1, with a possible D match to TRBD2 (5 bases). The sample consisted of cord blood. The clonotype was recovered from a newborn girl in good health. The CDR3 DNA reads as TGCAGTGCTGTGAGCGGTGCTCCTCTAGCTTATGGACGGGCCTACAATGAGCAGTTCTTC. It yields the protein CSAVSGAPLAYGRAYNEQFF.